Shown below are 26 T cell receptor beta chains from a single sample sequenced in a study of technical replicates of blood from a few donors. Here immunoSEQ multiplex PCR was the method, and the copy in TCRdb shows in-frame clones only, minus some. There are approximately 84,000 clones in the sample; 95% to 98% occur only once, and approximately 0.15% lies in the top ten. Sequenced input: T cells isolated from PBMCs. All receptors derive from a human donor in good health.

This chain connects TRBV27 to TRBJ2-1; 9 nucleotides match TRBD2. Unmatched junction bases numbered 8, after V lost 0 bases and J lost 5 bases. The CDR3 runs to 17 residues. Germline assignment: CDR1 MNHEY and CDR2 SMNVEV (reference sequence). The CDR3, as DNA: TGTGCCAGCAGTTTATCTCCCTTTAGCGGGAGAAACAATGAGCAGTTCTTC. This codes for CASSLSPFSGRNNEQFF.

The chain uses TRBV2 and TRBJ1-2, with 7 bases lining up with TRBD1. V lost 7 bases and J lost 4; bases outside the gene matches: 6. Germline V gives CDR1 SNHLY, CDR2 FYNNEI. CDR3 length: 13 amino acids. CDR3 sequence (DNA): TGTGCCAGCAAGTTCGCAGGGGGCTATGGCTACACCTTC. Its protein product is CASKFAGGYGYTF.

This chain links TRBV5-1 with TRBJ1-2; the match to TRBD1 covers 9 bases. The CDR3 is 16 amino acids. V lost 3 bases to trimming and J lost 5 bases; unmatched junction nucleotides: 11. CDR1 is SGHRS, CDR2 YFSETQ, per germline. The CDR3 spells CASSSQGAADLYGYTF. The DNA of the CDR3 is TGCGCCAGCAGCTCACAGGGGGCCGCGGACCTATATGGCTACACCTTC. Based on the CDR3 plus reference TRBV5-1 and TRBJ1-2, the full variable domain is KAGVTQTPRYLIKTRGQQVTLSCSPISGHRSVSWYQQTPGQGLQFLFEYFSETQRNKGNFPGRFSGRQFSNSRSEMNVSTLELGDSALYLCASSSQGAADLYGYTFGSGTRLTVV.

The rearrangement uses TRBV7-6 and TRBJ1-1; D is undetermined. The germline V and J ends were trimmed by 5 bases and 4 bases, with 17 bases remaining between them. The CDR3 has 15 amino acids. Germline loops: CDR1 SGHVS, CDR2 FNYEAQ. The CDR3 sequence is CASSLAFEGGTEAFF. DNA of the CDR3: TGTGCCAGCAGCCTGGCATTTGAGGGAGGCACTGAAGCTTTCTTT.

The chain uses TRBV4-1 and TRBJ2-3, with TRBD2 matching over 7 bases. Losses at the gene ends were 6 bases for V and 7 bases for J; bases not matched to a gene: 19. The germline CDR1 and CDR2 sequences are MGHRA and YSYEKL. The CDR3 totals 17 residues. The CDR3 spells CASSQFGSRELGNTQYF. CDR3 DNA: TGCGCCAGCAGTCAATTCGGGTCGCGGGAGCTCGGGAATACGCAGTATTTT.

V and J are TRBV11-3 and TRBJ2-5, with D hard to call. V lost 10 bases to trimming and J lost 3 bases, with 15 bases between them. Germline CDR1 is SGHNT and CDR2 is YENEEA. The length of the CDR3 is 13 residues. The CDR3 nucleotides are TGTGCCATCGAGCTATTGGTGAAAGAGACCCAGTACTTC. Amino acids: CAIELLVKETQYF.

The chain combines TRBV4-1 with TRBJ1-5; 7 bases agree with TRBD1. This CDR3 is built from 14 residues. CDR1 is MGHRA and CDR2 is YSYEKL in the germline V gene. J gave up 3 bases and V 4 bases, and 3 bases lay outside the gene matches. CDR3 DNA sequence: TGCGCCAGCAGCCCTACAGGGGCCAATCAGCCCCAGCATTTT. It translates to CASSPTGANQPQHF.

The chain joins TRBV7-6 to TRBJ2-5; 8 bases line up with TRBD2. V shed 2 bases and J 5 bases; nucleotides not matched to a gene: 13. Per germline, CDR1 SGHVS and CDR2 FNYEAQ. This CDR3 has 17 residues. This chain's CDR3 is CASSLNFERETWETQYF. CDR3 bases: TGTGCCAGCAGCTTAAATTTTGAGCGGGAGACCTGGGAGACCCAGTACTTC.

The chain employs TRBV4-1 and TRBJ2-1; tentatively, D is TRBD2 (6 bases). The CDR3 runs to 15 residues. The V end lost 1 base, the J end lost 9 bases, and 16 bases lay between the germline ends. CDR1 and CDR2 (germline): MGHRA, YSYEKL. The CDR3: CASSQASGGRREQFF. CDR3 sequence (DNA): TGCGCCAGCAGCCAAGCCTCTGGAGGGCGGCGTGAGCAGTTCTTC.

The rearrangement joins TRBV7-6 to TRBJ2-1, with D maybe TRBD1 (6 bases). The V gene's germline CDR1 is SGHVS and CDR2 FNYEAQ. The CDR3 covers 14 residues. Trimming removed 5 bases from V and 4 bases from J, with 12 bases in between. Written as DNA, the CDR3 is TGTGCCAGCAGCCTACGGACAGCGTACAATGAGCAGTTCTTC. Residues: CASSLRTAYNEQFF.

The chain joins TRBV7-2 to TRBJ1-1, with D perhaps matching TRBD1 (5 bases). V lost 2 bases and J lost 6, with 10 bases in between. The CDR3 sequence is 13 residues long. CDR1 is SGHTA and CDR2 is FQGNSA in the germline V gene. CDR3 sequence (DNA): TGTGCCAGCAGCTTACGGAGGGGCTCTGAAGCTTTCTTT. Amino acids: CASSLRRGSEAFF.

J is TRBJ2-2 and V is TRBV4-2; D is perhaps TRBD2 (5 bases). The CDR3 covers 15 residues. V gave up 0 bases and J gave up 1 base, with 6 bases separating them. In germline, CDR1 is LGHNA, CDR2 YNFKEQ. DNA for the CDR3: TGTGCCAGCAGCCAAGAAGGAGGGAACACCGGGGAGCTGTTTTTT. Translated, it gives CASSQEGGNTGELFF.

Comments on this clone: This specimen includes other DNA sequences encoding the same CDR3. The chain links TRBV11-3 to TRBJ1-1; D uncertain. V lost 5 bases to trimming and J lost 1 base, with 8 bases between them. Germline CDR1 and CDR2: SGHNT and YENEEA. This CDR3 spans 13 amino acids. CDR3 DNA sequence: TGTGCCAGCAGCCCCGGCGGGAACACTGAAGCTTTCTTT. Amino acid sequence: CASSPGGNTEAFF.

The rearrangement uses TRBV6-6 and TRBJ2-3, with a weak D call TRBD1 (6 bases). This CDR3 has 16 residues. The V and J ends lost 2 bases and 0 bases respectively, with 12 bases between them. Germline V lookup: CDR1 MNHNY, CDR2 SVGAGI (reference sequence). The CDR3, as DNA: TGTGCCAGCAGTTACCCCTGGACAGCTAGCACAGATACGCAGTATTTT. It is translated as CASSYPWTASTDTQYF.

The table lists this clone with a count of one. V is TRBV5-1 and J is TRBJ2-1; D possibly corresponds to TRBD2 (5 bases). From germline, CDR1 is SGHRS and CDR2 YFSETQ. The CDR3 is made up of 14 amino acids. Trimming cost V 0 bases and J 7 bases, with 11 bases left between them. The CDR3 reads CASSLGPTRNEQFF. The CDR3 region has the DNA TGCGCCAGCAGCTTGGGTCCTACTAGGAATGAGCAGTTCTTC.

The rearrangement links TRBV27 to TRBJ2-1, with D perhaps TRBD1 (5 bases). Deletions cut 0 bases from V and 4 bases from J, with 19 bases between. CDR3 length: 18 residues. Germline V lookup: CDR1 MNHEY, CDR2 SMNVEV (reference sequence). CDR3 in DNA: TGTGCCAGCAGTTTATCACCAGGTCAGGGTTACCTTTACAATGAGCAGTTCTTC. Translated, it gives CASSLSPGQGYLYNEQFF.

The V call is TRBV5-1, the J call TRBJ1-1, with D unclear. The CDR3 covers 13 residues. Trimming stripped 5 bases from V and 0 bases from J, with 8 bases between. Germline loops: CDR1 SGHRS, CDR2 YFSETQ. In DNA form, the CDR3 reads TGCGCCAGCAGACGTACAGTGAACACTGAAGCTTTCTTT. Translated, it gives CASRRTVNTEAFF. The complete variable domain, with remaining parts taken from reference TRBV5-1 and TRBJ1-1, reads KAGVTQTPRYLIKTRGQQVTLSCSPISGHRSVSWYQQTPGQGLQFLFEYFSETQRNKGNFPGRFSGRQFSNSRSEMNVSTLELGDSALYLCASRRTVNTEAFFGQGTRLTVV.

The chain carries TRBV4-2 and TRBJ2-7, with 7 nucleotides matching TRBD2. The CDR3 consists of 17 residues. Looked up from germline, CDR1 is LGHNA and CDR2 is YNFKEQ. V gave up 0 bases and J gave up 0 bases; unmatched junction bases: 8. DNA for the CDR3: TGTGCCAGCAGCCAAGATGGGGCTAGCGGTTTCTCCTACGAGCAGTACTTC. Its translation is CASSQDGASGFSYEQYF.

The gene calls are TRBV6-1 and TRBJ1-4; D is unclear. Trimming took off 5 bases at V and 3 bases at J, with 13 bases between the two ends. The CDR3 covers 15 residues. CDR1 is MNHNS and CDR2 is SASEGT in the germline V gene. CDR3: CASSRERLANEKLFF. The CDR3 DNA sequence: TGTGCCAGCAGTCGCGAGAGATTAGCTAATGAAAAACTGTTTTTT.

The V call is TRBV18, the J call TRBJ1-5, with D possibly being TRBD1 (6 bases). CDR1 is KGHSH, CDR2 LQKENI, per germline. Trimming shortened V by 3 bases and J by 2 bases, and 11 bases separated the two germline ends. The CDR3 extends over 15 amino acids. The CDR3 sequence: CASSPPGVGNQPQHF. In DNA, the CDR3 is TGTGCCAGCTCACCGCCAGGGGTAGGCAATCAGCCCCAGCATTTT.

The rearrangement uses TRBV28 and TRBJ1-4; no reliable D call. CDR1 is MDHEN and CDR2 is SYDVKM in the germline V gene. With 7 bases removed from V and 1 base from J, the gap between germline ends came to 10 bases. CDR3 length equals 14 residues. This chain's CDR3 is CASTQLLTNEKLFF. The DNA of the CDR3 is TGTGCCAGCACCCAACTCCTAACTAATGAAAAACTGTTTTTT.

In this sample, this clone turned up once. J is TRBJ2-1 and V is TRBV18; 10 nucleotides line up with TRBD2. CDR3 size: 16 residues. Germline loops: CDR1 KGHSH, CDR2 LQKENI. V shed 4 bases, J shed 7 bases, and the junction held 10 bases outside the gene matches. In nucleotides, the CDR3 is TGTGCCAGCTCACTCTCCCATAGCGGGGGGATGAATGAGCAGTTCTTC. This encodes CASSLSHSGGMNEQFF.

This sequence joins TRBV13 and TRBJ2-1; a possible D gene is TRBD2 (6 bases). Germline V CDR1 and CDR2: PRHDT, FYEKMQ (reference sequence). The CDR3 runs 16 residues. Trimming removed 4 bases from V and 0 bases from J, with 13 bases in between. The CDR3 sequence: CASSSGTGSSYNEQFF. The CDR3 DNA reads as TGTGCCAGCAGCTCAGGGACTGGAAGCTCCTACAATGAGCAGTTCTTC.

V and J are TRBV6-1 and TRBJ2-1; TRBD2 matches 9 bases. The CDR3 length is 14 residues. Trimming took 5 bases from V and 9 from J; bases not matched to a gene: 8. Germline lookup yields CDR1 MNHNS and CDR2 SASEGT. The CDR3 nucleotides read TGTGCCAGCAGTTTTCAGACTAGCGGAGCTGAGCAGTTCTTC. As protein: CASSFQTSGAEQFF.

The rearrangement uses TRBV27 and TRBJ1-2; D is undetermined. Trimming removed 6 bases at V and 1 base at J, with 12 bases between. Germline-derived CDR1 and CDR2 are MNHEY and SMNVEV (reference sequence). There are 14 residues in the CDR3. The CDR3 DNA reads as TGTGCCAGCAGGCGGGCAGCCCTTAACTATGGCTACACCTTC. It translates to CASRRAALNYGYTF.

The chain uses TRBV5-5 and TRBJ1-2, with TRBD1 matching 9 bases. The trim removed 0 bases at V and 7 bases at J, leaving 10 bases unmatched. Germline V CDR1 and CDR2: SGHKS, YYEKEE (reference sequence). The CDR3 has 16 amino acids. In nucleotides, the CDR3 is TGTGCCAGCAGCTTGGCATCCGGGACAGGGTACTCTGGCTACACCTTC. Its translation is CASSLASGTGYSGYTF.